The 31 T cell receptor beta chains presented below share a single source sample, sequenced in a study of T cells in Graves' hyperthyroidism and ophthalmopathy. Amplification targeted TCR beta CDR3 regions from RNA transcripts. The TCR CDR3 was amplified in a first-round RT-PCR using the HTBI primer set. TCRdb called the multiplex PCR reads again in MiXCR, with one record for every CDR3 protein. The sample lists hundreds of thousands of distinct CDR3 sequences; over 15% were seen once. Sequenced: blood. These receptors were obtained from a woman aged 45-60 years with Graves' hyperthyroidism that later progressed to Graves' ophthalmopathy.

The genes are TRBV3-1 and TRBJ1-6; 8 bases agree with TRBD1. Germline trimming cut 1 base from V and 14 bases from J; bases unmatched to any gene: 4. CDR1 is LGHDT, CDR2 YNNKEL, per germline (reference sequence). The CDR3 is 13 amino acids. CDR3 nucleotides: TGTGCCAGCAGCCAAGTGCAGGGGGCATCCCTCCACTTT. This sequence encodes CASSQVQGASLHF.

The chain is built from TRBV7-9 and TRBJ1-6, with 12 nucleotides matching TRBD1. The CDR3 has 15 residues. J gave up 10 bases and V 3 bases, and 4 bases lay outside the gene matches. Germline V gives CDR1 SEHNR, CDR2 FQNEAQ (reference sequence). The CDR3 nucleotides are TGTGCCAGCAGCTTGGGACAGGGGGCCACATCACCCCTCCACTTT. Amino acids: CASSLGQGATSPLHF.

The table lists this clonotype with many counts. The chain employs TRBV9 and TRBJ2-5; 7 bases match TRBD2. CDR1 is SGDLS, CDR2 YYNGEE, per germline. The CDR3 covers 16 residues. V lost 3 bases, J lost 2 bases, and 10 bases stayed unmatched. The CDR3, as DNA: TGTGCCAGCAGCGAGGGGCCCCAAGCGGGGCAAGAGACCCAGTACTTC. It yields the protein CASSEGPQAGQETQYF. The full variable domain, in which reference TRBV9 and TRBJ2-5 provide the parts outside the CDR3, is DSGVTQTPKHLITATGQRVTLRCSPRSGDLSVYWYQQSLDQGLQFLIQYYNGEERAKGNILERFSAQQFPDLHSELNLSSLELGDSALYFCASSEGPQAGQETQYFGPGTRLLVL.

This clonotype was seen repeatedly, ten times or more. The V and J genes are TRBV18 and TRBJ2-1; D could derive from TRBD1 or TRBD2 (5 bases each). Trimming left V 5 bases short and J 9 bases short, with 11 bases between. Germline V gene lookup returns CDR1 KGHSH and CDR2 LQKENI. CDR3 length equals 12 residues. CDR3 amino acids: CASSITRGEQFF. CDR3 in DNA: TGTGCCAGCTCAATTACGAGGGGTGAGCAGTTCTTC.

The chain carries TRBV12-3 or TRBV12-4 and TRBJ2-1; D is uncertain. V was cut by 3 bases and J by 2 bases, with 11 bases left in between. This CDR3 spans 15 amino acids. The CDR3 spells CASSFGGQAYNEQFF. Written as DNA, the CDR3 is TGTGCCAGCAGTTTTGGTGGGCAGGCCTACAATGAGCAGTTCTTC.

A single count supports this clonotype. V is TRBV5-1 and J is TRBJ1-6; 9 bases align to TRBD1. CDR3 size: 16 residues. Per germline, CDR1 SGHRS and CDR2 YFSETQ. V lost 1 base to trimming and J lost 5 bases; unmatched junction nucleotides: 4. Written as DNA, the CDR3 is TGCGCCAGCAGCTTGCGGGGGACAGGGAATAATTCACCCCTCCACTTT. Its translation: CASSLRGTGNNSPLHF.

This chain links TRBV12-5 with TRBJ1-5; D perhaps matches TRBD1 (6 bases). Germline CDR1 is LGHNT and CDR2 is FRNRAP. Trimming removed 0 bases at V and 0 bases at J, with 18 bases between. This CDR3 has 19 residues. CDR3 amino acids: CASGLVISVGGYSNQPQHF. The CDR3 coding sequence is TGTGCTAGTGGTTTGGTCATTTCCGTCGGGGGCTATAGCAATCAGCCCCAGCATTTT.

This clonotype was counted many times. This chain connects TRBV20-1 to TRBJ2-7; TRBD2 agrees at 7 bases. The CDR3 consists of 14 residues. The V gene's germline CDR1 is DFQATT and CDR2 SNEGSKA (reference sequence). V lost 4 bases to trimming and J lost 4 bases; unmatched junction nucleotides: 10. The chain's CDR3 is CSATPAGRGYEQYF. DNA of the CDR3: TGCAGTGCTACTCCAGCAGGGCGGGGGTACGAGCAGTACTTC.

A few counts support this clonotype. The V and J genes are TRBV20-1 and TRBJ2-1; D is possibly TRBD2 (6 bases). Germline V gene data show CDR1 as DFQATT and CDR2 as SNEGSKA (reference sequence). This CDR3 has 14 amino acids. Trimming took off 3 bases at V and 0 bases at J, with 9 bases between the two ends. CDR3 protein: CSASDGGSYNEQFF. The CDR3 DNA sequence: TGCAGTGCTAGTGACGGGGGCTCCTACAATGAGCAGTTCTTC.

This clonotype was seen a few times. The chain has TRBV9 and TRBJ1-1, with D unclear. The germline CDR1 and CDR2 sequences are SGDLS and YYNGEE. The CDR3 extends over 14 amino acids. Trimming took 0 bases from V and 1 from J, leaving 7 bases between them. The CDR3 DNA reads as TGTGCCAGCAGCGTAGCCTCGGAGAACACTGAAGCTTTCTTT. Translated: CASSVASENTEAFF.

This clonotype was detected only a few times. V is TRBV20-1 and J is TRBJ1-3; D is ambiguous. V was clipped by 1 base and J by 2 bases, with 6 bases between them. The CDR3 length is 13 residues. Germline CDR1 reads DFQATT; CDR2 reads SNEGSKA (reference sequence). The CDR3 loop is CSARVPPGNTIYF. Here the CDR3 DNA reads TGCAGTGCTAGAGTACCGCCTGGAAACACCATATATTTT.

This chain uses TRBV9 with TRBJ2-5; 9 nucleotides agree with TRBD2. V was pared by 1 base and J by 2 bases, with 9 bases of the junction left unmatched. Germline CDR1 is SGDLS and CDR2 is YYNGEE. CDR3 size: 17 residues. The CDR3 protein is CASSVTYSGGLQETQYF. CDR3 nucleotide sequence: TGTGCCAGCAGCGTAACGTATAGCGGGGGCCTACAAGAGACCCAGTACTTC.

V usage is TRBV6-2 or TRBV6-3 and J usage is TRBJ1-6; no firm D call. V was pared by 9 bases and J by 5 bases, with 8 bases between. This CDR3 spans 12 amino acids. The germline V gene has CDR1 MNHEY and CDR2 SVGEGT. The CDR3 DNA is TGTGCCAGTTCAAAGAATAATTCACCCCTCCACTTT. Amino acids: CASSKNNSPLHF.

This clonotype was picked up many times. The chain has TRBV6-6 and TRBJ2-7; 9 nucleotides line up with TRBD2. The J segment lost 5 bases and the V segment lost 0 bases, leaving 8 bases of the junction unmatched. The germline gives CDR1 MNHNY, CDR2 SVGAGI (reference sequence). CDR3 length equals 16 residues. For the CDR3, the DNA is TGTGCCAGCAGTTACTCGAAGGCGGGGGGGCCGCACGAGCAGTACTTC. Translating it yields CASSYSKAGGPHEQYF.

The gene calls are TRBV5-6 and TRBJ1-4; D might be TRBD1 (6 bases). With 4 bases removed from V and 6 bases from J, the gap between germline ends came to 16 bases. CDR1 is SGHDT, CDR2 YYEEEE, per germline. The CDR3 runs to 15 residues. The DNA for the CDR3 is TGTGCCAGCAGCCCAATAGGGGGTGGCGATGAAAAACTGTTTTTT. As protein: CASSPIGGGDEKLFF.

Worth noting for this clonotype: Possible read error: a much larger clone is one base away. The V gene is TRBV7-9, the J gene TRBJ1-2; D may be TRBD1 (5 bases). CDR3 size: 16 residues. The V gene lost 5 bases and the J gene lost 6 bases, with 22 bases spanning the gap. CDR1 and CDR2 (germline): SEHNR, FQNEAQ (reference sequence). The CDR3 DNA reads TGTGCCAGCAGCCATCGAAGCCTGACGGGGACGGATGGCTACACCTTC. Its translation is CASSHRSLTGTDGYTF.

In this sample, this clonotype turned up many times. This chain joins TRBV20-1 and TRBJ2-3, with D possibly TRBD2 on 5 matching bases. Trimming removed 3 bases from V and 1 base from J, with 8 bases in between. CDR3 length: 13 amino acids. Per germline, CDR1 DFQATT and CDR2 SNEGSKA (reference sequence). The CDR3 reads CSASGERTDTQYF. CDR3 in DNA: TGCAGTGCTAGCGGGGAGCGCACAGATACGCAGTATTTT.

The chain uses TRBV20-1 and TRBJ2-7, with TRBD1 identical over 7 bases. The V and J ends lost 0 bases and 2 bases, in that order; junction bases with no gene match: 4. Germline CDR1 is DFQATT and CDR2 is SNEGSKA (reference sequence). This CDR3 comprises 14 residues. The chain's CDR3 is CSARDLGGTYEQYF. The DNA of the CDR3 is TGCAGTGCTAGAGATTTAGGGGGCACCTACGAGCAGTACTTC.

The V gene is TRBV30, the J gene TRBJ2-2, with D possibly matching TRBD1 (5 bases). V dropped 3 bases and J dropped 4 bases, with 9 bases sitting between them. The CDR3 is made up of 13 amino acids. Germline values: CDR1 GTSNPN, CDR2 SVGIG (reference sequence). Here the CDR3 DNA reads TGTGCCTGGAGGGAGACAGTCACCGGGGAGCTGTTTTTT. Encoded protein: CAWRETVTGELFF.

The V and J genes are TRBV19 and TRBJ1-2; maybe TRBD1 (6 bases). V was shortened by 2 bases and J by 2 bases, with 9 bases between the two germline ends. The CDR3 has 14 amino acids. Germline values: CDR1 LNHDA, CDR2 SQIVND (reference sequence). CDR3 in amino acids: CASSISGQNYGYTF. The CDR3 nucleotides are TGTGCCAGTAGTATATCGGGACAAAACTATGGCTACACCTTC.

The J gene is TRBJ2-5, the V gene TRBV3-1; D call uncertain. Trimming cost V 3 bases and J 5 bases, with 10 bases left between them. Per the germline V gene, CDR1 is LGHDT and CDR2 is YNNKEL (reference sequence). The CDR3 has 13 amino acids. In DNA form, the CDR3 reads TGTGCCAGCAGCCAGAGCCTCGGGGAGACCCAGTACTTC. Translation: CASSQSLGETQYF.

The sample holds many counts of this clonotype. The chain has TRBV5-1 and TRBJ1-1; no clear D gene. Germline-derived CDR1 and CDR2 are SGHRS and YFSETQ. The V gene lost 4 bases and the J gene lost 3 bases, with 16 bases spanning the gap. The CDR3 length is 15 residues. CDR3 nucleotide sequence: TGCGCCAGCAGCCTTGACACTGCGCCGTACACTGAAGCTTTCTTT. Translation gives CASSLDTAPYTEAFF. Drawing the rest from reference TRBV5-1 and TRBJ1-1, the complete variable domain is KAGVTQTPRYLIKTRGQQVTLSCSPISGHRSVSWYQQTPGQGLQFLFEYFSETQRNKGNFPGRFSGRQFSNSRSEMNVSTLELGDSALYLCASSLDTAPYTEAFFGQGTRLTVV.

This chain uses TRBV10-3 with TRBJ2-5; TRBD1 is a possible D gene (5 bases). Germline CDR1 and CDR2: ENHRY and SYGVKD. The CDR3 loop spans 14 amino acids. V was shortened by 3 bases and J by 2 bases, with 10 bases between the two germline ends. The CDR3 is CAISDGAAQETQYF. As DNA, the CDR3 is TGTGCCATCAGTGATGGGGCAGCACAAGAGACCCAGTACTTC.

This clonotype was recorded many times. The CDR3 sequence: CASSEVGVFGELFF. The CDR3 DNA reads TGTGCCAGCAGTGAAGTCGGGGTTTTCGGGGAGCTGTTTTTT. The genes are TRBV3-1 and TRBJ2-2; possibly TRBD2 for D (5 bases). This CDR3 contains 14 residues. V shed 6 bases and J shed 7 bases, with 15 bases lying between them. Per the germline V gene, CDR1 is LGHDT and CDR2 is YNNKEL (reference sequence).

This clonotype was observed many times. Here the CDR3 DNA reads TGCAGTGCTAGGGGGACAGGGCCGGACTATGGCTACACCTTC. It yields the protein CSARGTGPDYGYTF. The J gene is TRBJ1-2, the V gene TRBV20-1, with 9 bases lining up with TRBD1. J gave up 3 bases and V 3 bases, and 5 bases lay outside the gene matches. The germline V gene encodes CDR1 DFQATT and CDR2 SNEGSKA (reference sequence). This CDR3 contains 14 residues.

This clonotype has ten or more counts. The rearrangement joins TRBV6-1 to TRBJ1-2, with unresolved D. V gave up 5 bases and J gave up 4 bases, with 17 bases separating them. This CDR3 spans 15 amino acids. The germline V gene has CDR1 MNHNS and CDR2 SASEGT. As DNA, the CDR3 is TGTGCCAGCAGTTCCAAGGAGCCGCTCGTCTATGGCTACACCTTC. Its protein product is CASSSKEPLVYGYTF.

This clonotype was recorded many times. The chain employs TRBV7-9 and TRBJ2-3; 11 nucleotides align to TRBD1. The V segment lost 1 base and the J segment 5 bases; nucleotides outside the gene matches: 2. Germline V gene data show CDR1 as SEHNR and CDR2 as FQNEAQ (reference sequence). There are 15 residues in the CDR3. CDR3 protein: CASSLVDRGRDTQYF. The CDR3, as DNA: TGTGCCAGCAGCTTAGTGGACAGGGGGCGAGATACGCAGTATTTT.

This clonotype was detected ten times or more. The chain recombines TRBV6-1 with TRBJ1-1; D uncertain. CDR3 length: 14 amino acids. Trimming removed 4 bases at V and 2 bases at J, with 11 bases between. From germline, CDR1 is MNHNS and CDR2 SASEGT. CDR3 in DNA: TGTGCCAGCAGTGTTATCAGCAGTAACACTGAAGCTTTCTTT. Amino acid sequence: CASSVISSNTEAFF.

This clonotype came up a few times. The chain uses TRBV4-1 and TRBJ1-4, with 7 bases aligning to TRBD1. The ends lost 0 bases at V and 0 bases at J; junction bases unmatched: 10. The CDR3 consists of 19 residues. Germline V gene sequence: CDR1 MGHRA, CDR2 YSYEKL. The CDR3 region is CASSQEWDRQFATNEKLFF. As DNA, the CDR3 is TGCGCCAGCAGCCAAGAATGGGACAGACAATTTGCAACTAATGAAAAACTGTTTTTT.

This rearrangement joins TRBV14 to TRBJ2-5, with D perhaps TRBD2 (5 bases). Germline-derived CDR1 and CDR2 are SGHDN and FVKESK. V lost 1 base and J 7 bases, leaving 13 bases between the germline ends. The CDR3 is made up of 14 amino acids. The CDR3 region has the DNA TGTGCCAGCAGCCAAGGAGAGGGCCTGGGGACCCAGTACTTC. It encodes CASSQGEGLGTQYF.

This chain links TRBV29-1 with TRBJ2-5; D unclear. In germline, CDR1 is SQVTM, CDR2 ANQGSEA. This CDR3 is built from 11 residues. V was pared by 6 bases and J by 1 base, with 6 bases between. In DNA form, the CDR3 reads TGCAGCGTCGGTAGCCAAGAGACCCAGTACTTC. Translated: CSVGSQETQYF. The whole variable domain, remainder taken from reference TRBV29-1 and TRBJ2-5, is SAVISQKPSRDICQRGTSLTIQCQVDSQVTMMFWYRQQPGQSLTLIATANQGSEATYESGFVIDKFPISRPNLTFSTLTVSNMSPEDSSIYLCSVGSQETQYFGPGTRLLVL.